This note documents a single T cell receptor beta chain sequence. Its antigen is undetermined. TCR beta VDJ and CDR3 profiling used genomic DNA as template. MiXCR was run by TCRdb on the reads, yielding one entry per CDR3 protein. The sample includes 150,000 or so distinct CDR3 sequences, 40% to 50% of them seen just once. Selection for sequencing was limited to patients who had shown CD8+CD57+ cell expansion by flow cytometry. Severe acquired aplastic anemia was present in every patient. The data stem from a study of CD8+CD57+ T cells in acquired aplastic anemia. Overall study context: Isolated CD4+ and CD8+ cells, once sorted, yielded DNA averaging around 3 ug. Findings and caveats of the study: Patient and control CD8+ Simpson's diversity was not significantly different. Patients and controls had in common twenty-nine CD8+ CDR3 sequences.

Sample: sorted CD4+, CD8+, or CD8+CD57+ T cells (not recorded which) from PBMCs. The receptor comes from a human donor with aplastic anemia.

The CDR3 sequence is CATSSQTGVAPLHF. The CDR3 coding sequence is TGTGCCACCAGCAGCCAAACAGGGGTTGCACCCCTCCACTTT. The V gene is TRBV15, the J gene TRBJ1-6; 7 bases align to TRBD1. V lost 3 bases, J lost 11 bases, and 7 bases stayed unmatched. The CDR3 consists of 14 residues. The germline V gene encodes CDR1 LNHNV and CDR2 YYDKDF (reference sequence).